Each of the 30 T cell receptor beta chains below was sequenced from the same sample in a study of T cells in Graves' hyperthyroidism and ophthalmopathy. RNA transcripts served as the template for amplifying TCR beta CDR3 regions. The HTBI primer set served for first-round RT-PCR of the TCR CDR3. TCRdb re-called the multiplex PCR reads through MiXCR, storing one row per CDR3 protein. The sample lists about 400,000 distinct CDR3 sequences, 15% occurring once. The material sequenced was blood. These receptors were obtained from a woman between 25 and 40 years old with Graves' hyperthyroidism.

This clonotype has at least ten counts. The rearrangement joins TRBV20-1 to TRBJ2-7, with D uncertain. The CDR3 consists of 13 residues. The V end lost 0 bases, the J end lost 5 bases, and 11 bases lay between the germline ends. Germline CDR1 DFQATT, CDR2 SNEGSKA (reference sequence). As DNA, the CDR3 is TGCAGTGCTAGAGAGGTCAGAATCAACGAGCAGTACTTC. This gives the protein CSAREVRINEQYF.

This clonotype was counted ten times or more. J is TRBJ2-7 and V is TRBV3-1; no clear D gene. The length of the CDR3 is 14 residues. V lost 5 bases and J lost 3, with 14 bases in between. Germline loops: CDR1 LGHDT, CDR2 YNNKEL (reference sequence). The CDR3 spells CASSESATIYEQYF. In DNA form, the CDR3 reads TGTGCCAGCAGCGAAAGTGCCACAATCTACGAGCAGTACTTC.

This clonotype was detected only a few times. CDR3 sequence reads: CASSTGTGREQYF. The CDR3 nucleotides are TGTGCCAGCAGCACAGGGACAGGGCGTGAGCAGTACTTC. V is TRBV5-6 and J is TRBJ2-7; 9 bases fit TRBD1. J was trimmed by 7 bases and V by 4 bases; bases with no gene match: 6. In germline, CDR1 is SGHDT, CDR2 YYEEEE. The length of the CDR3 is 13 residues.

The chain is built from TRBV6-2 or TRBV6-3 and TRBJ2-3; TRBD2 is a possible D gene (6 bases). Germline CDR1 and CDR2: MNHEY and SVGEGT. There are 18 residues in the CDR3. Trimming stripped 8 bases from V and 4 bases from J, with 28 bases between. CDR3 coding DNA: TGTGCCAGCCGTGCAAGACTCCCCCGGGAGAATAGTCCAGATACGCAGTATTTT. Amino acids: CASRARLPRENSPDTQYF.

This clonotype occurred many times. The rearrangement uses TRBV9 and TRBJ2-3, with unresolved D. The V end lost 3 bases, the J end lost 0 bases, and 2 bases lay between the germline ends. The CDR3 sequence is 12 residues long. CDR1 is SGDLS and CDR2 is YYNGEE in the germline V gene. The CDR3 is CASSGSTDTQYF. DNA of the CDR3: TGTGCCAGCAGCGGGAGCACAGATACGCAGTATTTT.

Only one count was recorded for this clonotype. V is TRBV19 and J is TRBJ2-7, with D perhaps assigned TRBD1 or TRBD2 (5 bases each). Trimming stripped 6 bases from V and 6 bases from J, with 18 bases between. Germline CDR1 LNHDA, CDR2 SQIVND (reference sequence). The CDR3 has 14 amino acids. Written as DNA, the CDR3 is TGTGCCAGTAGCCGAGGGGTCTCCCTGCGCGAGCAGTACTTC. It is translated as CASSRGVSLREQYF.

Ten or more counts support this clonotype. The rearrangement joins TRBV6-2 or TRBV6-3 to TRBJ2-1, with D perhaps TRBD1 (5 bases). CDR1 is MNHEY and CDR2 is SVGEGT in the germline V gene. This CDR3 contains 15 residues. Between the trimmed V and J ends, which lost 5 bases and 8 bases, there was a span of 19 bases. The CDR3 nucleotides read TGTGCCAGCAGTGTTAGGGGTCAAACGAGGTATGAGCAGTTCTTC. Encoded protein: CASSVRGQTRYEQFF.

This clonotype was detected only a few times. The V and J genes are TRBV5-1 and TRBJ1-1; D not certain. Germline values: CDR1 SGHRS, CDR2 YFSETQ. This CDR3 spans 12 amino acids. Deletions cut 6 bases from V and 7 bases from J, with 13 bases between. The CDR3 loop reads CASKAGNFEAFF. The CDR3 bases are TGCGCCAGCAAGGCGGGGAATTTTGAAGCTTTCTTT.

The rearrangement links TRBV12-3 or TRBV12-4 to TRBJ2-1; the match to TRBD2 covers 8 bases. Losses at the gene ends were 3 bases for V and 6 bases for J; bases not matched to a gene: 1. The CDR3 has 13 amino acids. Here the CDR3 DNA reads TGTGCCAGCAGTTTCGGGACTAGCAATGAGCAGTTCTTC. Protein product: CASSFGTSNEQFF.

The DNA for the CDR3 is TGCAGCGTTGGGGGGGGAGGGGAGCATTATGGCTACACCTTC. Translated: CSVGGGGEHYGYTF. The genes are TRBV29-1 and TRBJ1-2, with a weak D call TRBD1 (5 bases). The germline V gene encodes CDR1 SQVTM and CDR2 ANQGSEA. This CDR3 spans 14 amino acids. Trimming removed 4 bases at V and 5 bases at J, with 17 bases between. Based on the CDR3 plus reference TRBV29-1 and TRBJ1-2, the full variable domain is SAVISQKPSRDICQRGTSLTIQCQVDSQVTMMFWYRQQPGQSLTLIATANQGSEATYESGFVIDKFPISRPNLTFSTLTVSNMSPEDSSIYLCSVGGGGEHYGYTFGSGTRLTVV.

This clonotype was observed at least ten times. The chain is built from TRBV30 and TRBJ1-1; 9 bases match TRBD1. V lost 2 bases and J lost 9; bases outside the gene matches: 4. CDR1 is GTSNPN and CDR2 is SVGIG in the germline V gene (reference sequence). The CDR3 runs to 12 residues. The CDR3 DNA sequence: TGTGCCTGGAGTCCGGGACAGGGCCAAGCTTTCTTT. It codes for CAWSPGQGQAFF.

This clonotype was observed a few times. A single base separates this from a much larger clone, so it may be a read error. The chain employs TRBV7-2 and TRBJ2-3; 9 bases align to TRBD2. V was pared by 6 bases and J by 7 bases, with 11 bases of the junction left unmatched. This CDR3 comprises 15 residues. From germline, CDR1 is SGHTA and CDR2 FQGNSA. The CDR3 is CASRATSGAANTQYF. The CDR3, as DNA: TGTGCCAGCAGGGCGACTAGCGGTGCCGCAAATACGCAGTATTTT.

This clonotype has just a few counts. V is TRBV6-1 and J is TRBJ2-7; 12 nucleotides match TRBD2. This CDR3 contains 15 residues. V was pared by 6 bases and J by 0 bases, with 3 bases of the junction left unmatched. Looked up from germline, CDR1 is MNHNS and CDR2 is SASEGT. The CDR3 bases are TGTGCCAGCAGAAGGACTAGCGGGGACTCCTACGAGCAGTACTTC. It codes for CASRRTSGDSYEQYF.

This clonotype was picked up many times. DNA of the CDR3: TGTGCCAGCTCACCAGGACAGGGCCCCGCAGATACGCAGTATTTT. Translation gives CASSPGQGPADTQYF. The rearrangement links TRBV18 to TRBJ2-3; 8 bases align to TRBD1. CDR1 is KGHSH, CDR2 LQKENI, per germline. Germline trimming cut 2 bases from V and 4 bases from J; bases unmatched to any gene: 5. The CDR3 length is 15 residues.

This clonotype appeared a few times. The chain links TRBV15 to TRBJ2-1; D may be TRBD2 (6 bases). The CDR3 length is 15 residues. Germline V CDR1 and CDR2: LNHNV, YYDKDF (reference sequence). The ends were cut back, 5 bases at V and 3 bases at J, with 14 bases in the middle. CDR3: CATSQAGPSYNEQFF. DNA of the CDR3: TGTGCCACCAGCCAAGCGGGTCCTAGCTACAATGAGCAGTTCTTC.

CDR3 residues: CASSVVVGEVNEQFF. In nucleotides, the CDR3 is TGTGCCAGCAGCGTAGTGGTGGGAGAGGTCAATGAGCAGTTCTTC. The gene calls are TRBV9 and TRBJ2-1; D perhaps matches TRBD2 (5 bases). CDR3 length: 15 residues. Trimming shortened V by 0 bases and J by 6 bases, and 13 bases separated the two germline ends. CDR1 SGDLS and CDR2 YYNGEE come from the germline V gene.

This clonotype was found many times. The chain is built from TRBV12-3 or TRBV12-4 and TRBJ1-1; D remains unclear. The CDR3 is 14 residues long. The germline V and J ends were trimmed by 5 bases and 1 base, with 11 bases remaining between them. The CDR3 region is CASSPRRANTEAFF. The CDR3 coding sequence is TGTGCCAGCAGTCCTAGACGGGCGAACACTGAAGCTTTCTTT.

This chain connects TRBV19 to TRBJ1-2, with a weak D call TRBD1 (6 bases). Trimming cost V 4 bases and J 8 bases, with 20 bases left between them. The CDR3 contains 15 residues. CDR1 is LNHDA, CDR2 SQIVND, per germline (reference sequence). The chain's CDR3 is CASSTPDRRGVGYTF. CDR3 coding DNA: TGTGCCAGTAGTACGCCCGACAGGCGGGGAGTGGGCTACACCTTC. Based on the CDR3 plus reference TRBV19 and TRBJ1-2, the full variable domain is DGGITQSPKYLFRKEGQNVTLSCEQNLNHDAMYWYRQDPGQGLRLIYYSQIVNDFQKGDIAEGYSVSREKKESFPLTVTSAQKNPTAFYLCASSTPDRRGVGYTFGSGTRLTVV.

Many counts were recorded for this clonotype. The genes are TRBV28 and TRBJ2-7, with D possibly being TRBD1 (5 bases). Germline loops: CDR1 MDHEN, CDR2 SYDVKM. The CDR3 is 14 amino acids. Between the trimmed V and J ends, which lost 6 bases and 7 bases, there was a span of 19 bases. The CDR3 sequence is CASSLYRLPGEQYF. The CDR3 nucleotides are TGTGCCAGCAGCTTGTACAGGTTACCGGGTGAGCAGTACTTC.

V and J are TRBV30 and TRBJ1-3, with unresolved D. In germline, CDR1 is GTSNPN, CDR2 SVGIG (reference sequence). V was cut by 0 bases and J by 0 bases, with 6 bases left in between. The CDR3 consists of 14 residues. CDR3: CAWSVNLSGNTIYF. CDR3 in DNA: TGTGCCTGGAGTGTAAACCTCTCTGGAAACACCATATATTTT. The full variable domain, rest sourced from reference TRBV30 and TRBJ1-3, is SQTIHQWPATLVQPVGSPLSLECTVEGTSNPNLYWYRQAAGRGLQLLFYSVGIGQISSEVPQNLSASRPQDRQFILSSKKLLLSDSGFYLCAWSVNLSGNTIYFGEGSWLTVV.

This clonotype was seen at least ten times. CDR3 DNA: TGTGCCAGCAGCCAAGGGCTAGCGGGTGGAGAGACCCAGTACTTC. Its protein product is CASSQGLAGGETQYF. V and J are TRBV3-1 and TRBJ2-5; 8 positions agree with TRBD2. The V gene's germline CDR1 is LGHDT and CDR2 YNNKEL (reference sequence). The CDR3 totals 15 residues. J was trimmed by 4 bases and V by 1 base; bases with no gene match: 5.

This clonotype was seen ten or more times. V is TRBV29-1 and J is TRBJ2-2; TRBD1 matches 7 bases. Germline trimming cut 4 bases from V and 13 bases from J; bases unmatched to any gene: 15. This CDR3 has 14 amino acids. CDR1 is SQVTM and CDR2 is ANQGSEA in the germline V gene. This chain's CDR3 is CSVASGTDTPRLFF. The CDR3 DNA is TGCAGCGTTGCCTCCGGGACAGACACCCCAAGGCTGTTTTTT.

The chain recombines TRBV6-1 with TRBJ2-1; 11 nucleotides line up with TRBD2. The CDR3 is 17 residues long. The germline CDR1 and CDR2 sequences are MNHNS and SASEGT. The V gene end was trimmed by 6 bases and the J gene end by 3 bases; junction bases not matched to a gene: 10. The CDR3 DNA follows: TGTGCCAGCAGCAATTTAGCGGGAGGGCCCTACTACAATGAGCAGTTCTTC. Protein product: CASSNLAGGPYYNEQFF.

The chain links TRBV9 to TRBJ2-1; D ambiguous. The CDR3 runs to 15 residues. CDR1 is SGDLS, CDR2 YYNGEE, per germline. Trimming stripped 3 bases from V and 0 bases from J, with 10 bases between. The CDR3 spells CASSESQSSYNEQFF. CDR3 nucleotides: TGTGCCAGCAGCGAGAGTCAGAGCTCCTACAATGAGCAGTTCTTC. Full variable domain (missing parts from reference TRBV9 and TRBJ2-1): DSGVTQTPKHLITATGQRVTLRCSPRSGDLSVYWYQQSLDQGLQFLIQYYNGEERAKGNILERFSAQQFPDLHSELNLSSLELGDSALYFCASSESQSSYNEQFFGPGTRLTVL.

The chain joins TRBV15 to TRBJ2-7; 13 bases fit TRBD2. CDR3 length: 15 residues. Germline-derived CDR1 and CDR2 are LNHNV and YYDKDF (reference sequence). Losses at the gene ends were 4 bases for V and 2 bases for J; bases not matched to a gene: 2. This chain's CDR3 is CATSNGLAGAYEQYF. In DNA, the CDR3 is TGTGCCACCAGCAACGGACTAGCGGGAGCCTACGAGCAGTACTTC.

This clonotype was recorded many times. The chain recombines TRBV15 with TRBJ2-1, with 10 bases that match TRBD2. This CDR3 has 16 residues. Germline values: CDR1 LNHNV, CDR2 YYDKDF (reference sequence). V lost 5 bases to trimming and J lost 7 bases; unmatched junction nucleotides: 11. The CDR3 coding sequence is TGTGCCACCAGCGGCGATAGCGGGAGGTTGAGGAATGAGCAGTTCTTC. It encodes CATSGDSGRLRNEQFF.

This clonotype was detected many times. The J gene is TRBJ2-1, the V gene TRBV2; TRBD1 matches at 7 bases. The CDR3 sequence is 12 residues long. Germline CDR1 reads SNHLY; CDR2 reads FYNNEI. V lost 7 bases, J lost 6 bases, and 3 bases stayed unmatched. The CDR3, as DNA: TGTGCCAGCACGACAGGGCTCAATGAGCAGTTCTTC. It encodes CASTTGLNEQFF.

This chain joins TRBV29-1 and TRBJ2-3; 8 bases are shared with TRBD1. CDR3 length: 14 residues. Germline-derived CDR1 and CDR2 are SQVTM and ANQGSEA. Trimming cost V 7 bases and J 0 bases; bases outside gene matches: 6. CDR3 bases: TGCAGCGCCGTGGACAGGGCTAGCACAGATACGCAGTATTTT. Encoded protein: CSAVDRASTDTQYF.

On this clonotype itself: This sequence may be a read error, since a much larger clone differs from it by one base. As the CDR3 is not closed by the conserved phenylalanine or tryptophan, this likely results from a read error. The rearrangement joins TRBV2 to TRBJ1-5, with unresolved D. The germline gives CDR1 SNHLY, CDR2 FYNNEI. V shed 3 bases and J shed 4 bases, with 7 bases lying between them. This CDR3 is built from 13 residues. The CDR3 spells CASSEEENQPQHV. CDR3 coding DNA: TGTGCCAGCAGTGAGGAGGAGAATCAGCCCCAGCATGTT.

Many counts were recorded for this clonotype. This chain joins TRBV28 and TRBJ2-1, with TRBD1 as a possible D gene (6 bases). The V gene lost 2 bases and the J gene lost 9 bases, with 17 bases spanning the gap. CDR3 size: 15 residues. CDR1 and CDR2 (germline): MDHEN, SYDVKM. CDR3 bases: TGTGCCAGCAGTTTAGCCGGTCAACAGACAGGTGAGCAGTTCTTC. Protein sequence: CASSLAGQQTGEQFF.